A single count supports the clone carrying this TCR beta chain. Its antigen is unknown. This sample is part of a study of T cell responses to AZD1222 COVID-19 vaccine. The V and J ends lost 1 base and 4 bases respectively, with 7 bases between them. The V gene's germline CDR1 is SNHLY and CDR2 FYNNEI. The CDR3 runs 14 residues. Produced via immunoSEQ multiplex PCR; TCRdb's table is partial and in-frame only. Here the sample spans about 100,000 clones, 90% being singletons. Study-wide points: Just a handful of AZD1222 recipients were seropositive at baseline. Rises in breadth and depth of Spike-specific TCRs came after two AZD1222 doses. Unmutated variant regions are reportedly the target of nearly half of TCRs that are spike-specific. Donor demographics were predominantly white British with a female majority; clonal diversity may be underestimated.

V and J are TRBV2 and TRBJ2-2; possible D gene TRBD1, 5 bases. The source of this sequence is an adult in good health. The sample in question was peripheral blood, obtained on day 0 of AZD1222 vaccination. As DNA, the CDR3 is TGTGCCAGCAGTGAAGGCAGGGCCACCGGGGAGCTGTTTTTT. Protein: CASSEGRATGELFF. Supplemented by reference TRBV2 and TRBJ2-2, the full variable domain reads EPEVTQTPSHQVTQMGQEVILRCVPISNHLYFYWYRQILGQKVEFLVSFYNNEISEKSEIFDDQFSVERPDGSNFTLKIRSTKLEDSAMYFCASSEGRATGELFFGEGSRLTVL.